These 2 T cell receptor beta chains were sequenced from one sample in a study of T cells after yellow fever vaccination. TCRdb ran MiXCR on the 5' RACE reads and lists one entry per CDR3 protein. Of some 400,000 distinct CDR3 sequences listed, around a sixth were seen once; the top ten hold roughly a sixth. The source was PBMCs, collected before the yellow fever booster vaccination. The receptors derive from a man between 18 and 35 years old who received the YFV17D yellow fever vaccine.

This clonotype was seen a handful of times. The chain uses TRBV11-1 and TRBJ2-1, with 9 nucleotides matching TRBD1. Germline CDR1 is SGHAT and CDR2 is FQDESV (reference sequence). The ends lost 5 bases at V and 7 bases at J; junction bases unmatched: 9. The CDR3 has 15 residues. The CDR3 protein is CASSLQGARGNEQFF. In DNA form, the CDR3 reads TGTGCCAGCAGCCTACAGGGGGCGCGAGGGAATGAGCAGTTCTTC.

This clonotype was picked up one time. The chain employs TRBV7-6 and TRBJ2-3; 11 bases match TRBD2. J was trimmed by 5 bases and V by 0 bases; bases with no gene match: 7. The CDR3 consists of 17 residues. Looked up from germline, CDR1 is SGHVS and CDR2 is FNYEAQ. The CDR3 reads CASSLAHSGGAGDTQYF. The CDR3 bases are TGTGCCAGCAGCTTAGCACATAGCGGGGGGGCTGGAGATACGCAGTATTTT.